This T cell receptor (beta chain) was profiled in a study of T cell changes during pregnancy in multiple sclerosis. Repertoires were generated with immunoSEQ multiplex PCR, while TCRdb's copy carries only in-frame clones and drops some. The table records just under 65,000 clones, roughly 89% of them present only once. CDR1 MNHNS and CDR2 SASEGT come from the germline V gene. V was clipped by 0 bases and J by 0 bases, with 17 bases between them. The CDR3 totals 19 residues. The receptor was derived from a female donor in good health, enrolled as a control in a pregnancy study. The rearrangement joins TRBV6-1 to TRBJ1-4; D possibly corresponds to TRBD1 (6 bases). The sample consisted of peripheral blood, taken in the third trimester of pregnancy. In DNA form, the CDR3 reads TGTGCCAGCAGTGAAGCAACGACCAGGGGTATTGCAACTAATGAAAAACTGTTTTTT. Its translation is CASSEATTRGIATNEKLFF.